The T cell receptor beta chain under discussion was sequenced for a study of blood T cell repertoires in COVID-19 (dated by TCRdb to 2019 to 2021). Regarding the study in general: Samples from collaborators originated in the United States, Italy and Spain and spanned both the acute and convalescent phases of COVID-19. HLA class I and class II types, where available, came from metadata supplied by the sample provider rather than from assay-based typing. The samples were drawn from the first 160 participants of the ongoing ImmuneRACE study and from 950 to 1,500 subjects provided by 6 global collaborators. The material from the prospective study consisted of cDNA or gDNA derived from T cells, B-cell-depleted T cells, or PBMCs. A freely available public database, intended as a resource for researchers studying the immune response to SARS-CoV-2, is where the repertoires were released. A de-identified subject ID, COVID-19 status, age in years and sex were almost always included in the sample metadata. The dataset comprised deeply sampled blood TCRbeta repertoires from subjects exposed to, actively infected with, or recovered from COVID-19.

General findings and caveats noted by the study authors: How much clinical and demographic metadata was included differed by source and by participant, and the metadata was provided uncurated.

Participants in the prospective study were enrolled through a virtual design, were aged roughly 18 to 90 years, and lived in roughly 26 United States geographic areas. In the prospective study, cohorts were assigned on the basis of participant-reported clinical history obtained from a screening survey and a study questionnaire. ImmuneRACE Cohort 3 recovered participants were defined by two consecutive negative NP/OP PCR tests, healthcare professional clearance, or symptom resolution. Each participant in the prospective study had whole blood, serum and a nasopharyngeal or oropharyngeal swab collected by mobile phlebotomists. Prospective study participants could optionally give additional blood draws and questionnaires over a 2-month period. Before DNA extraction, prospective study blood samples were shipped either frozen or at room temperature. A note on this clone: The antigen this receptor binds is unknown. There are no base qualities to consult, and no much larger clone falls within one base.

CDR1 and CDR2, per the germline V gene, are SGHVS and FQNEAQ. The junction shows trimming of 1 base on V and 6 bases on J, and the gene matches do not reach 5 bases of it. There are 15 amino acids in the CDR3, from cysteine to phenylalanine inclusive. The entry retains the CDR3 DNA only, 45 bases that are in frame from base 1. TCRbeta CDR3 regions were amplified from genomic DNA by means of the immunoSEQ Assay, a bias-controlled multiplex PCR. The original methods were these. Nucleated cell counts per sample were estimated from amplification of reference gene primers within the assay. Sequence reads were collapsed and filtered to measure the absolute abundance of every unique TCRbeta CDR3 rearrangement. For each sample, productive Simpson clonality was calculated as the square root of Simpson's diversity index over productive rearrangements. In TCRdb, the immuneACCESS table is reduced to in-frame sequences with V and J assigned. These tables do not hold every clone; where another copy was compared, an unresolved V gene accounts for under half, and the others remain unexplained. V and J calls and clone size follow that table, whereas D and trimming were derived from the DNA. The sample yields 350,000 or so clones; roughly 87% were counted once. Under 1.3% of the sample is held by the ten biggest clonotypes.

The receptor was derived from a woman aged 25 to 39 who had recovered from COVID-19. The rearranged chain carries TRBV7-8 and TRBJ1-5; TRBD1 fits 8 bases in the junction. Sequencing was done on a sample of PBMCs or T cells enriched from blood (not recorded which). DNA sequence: TGTGCCAGCAGCTTAGACAGGGGGGAGAGTCAGCCCCAGCATTTT. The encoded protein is CASSLDRGESQPQHF.